This TCR beta chain was sequenced in a study of T-cell memory formation after mild COVID-19. Findings of the study overall: The pre-infection memory compartment contained some responding clones, suggesting cross-reactive memory joined. A balance of CD4 and CD8 characterized clones contracting day 15 to 85, whereas later expanders leaned CD4+.

This clonotype was counted ten times or more. Its antigen is not identified. Trimming cost V 5 bases and J 0 bases, with 8 bases left between them. The CDR3 length is 14 residues. MiXCR, run by TCRdb on the 5' RACE reads, gives a single entry per CDR3 protein. There are about 260,000 distinct CDR3 sequences in the sample; less than 9.5% occur only once, and about 20% lies in the top ten. This sequence originates from a man aged 18 to 30 who had mild COVID-19 (a few samples of this study predate the infection). Cell type and time point are not known. The material sequenced was PBMCs or a T cell subset sorted from them (not recorded which). The chain recombines TRBV12-3 or TRBV12-4 with TRBJ2-1; unclear D gene. CDR3: CASSQASSYNEQFF. The CDR3 coding sequence is TGTGCCAGCAGTCAAGCAAGCTCCTACAATGAGCAGTTCTTC.